A selection of T cell receptor beta chains follows, all from one sample in a study of blood T cell repertoires in COVID-19. Measured with immunoSEQ multiplex PCR; TCRdb has only the in-frame clones, and not every one. Here the sample spans approximately 70,000 clones, around 90% being singletons. Sequenced sample: peripheral blood. The receptors were gathered from a human donor in a cohort sampled during active COVID-19. Both conserved end residues are part of each CDR3. The D gene is left open where the match is weak. Size tells how often a clone was seen (once, few, many) or the class of an expanded clone, and some rows leave it out.

d_gene: TRBD2
v_gene: TRBV24-1
j_gene: TRBJ2-3
abundance: NA
CDR3aa: CATSGPLGLTSGRRADTQYF
CDR3nt: TGTGCCACCAGTGGTCCTTTGGGGCTGACTAGCGGGAGAAGGGCAGATACGCAGTATTTT

d_gene: TRBD1
v_gene: TRBV6-4
j_gene: TRBJ1-2
abundance: NA
CDR3aa: CASSGDRGTGGYTF
CDR3nt: TGTGCCAGCAGTGGGGACAGGGGGACAGGAGGCTACACCTTC

d_gene: TRBD2
v_gene: TRBV7-9
j_gene: TRBJ2-3
abundance: NA
CDR3aa: CASSLSSSGIPDTQYF
CDR3nt: TGTGCCAGCAGCTTATCGAGTAGCGGGATTCCAGATACGCAGTATTTT

d_gene: TRBD1
v_gene: TRBV28
j_gene: TRBJ2-7
abundance: few
CDR3aa: CASSTGQGVYEQYF
CDR3nt: TGTGCCAGCAGTACGGGACAGGGAGTGTACGAGCAGTACTTC

d_gene: NA
v_gene: TRBV2
j_gene: TRBJ2-1
abundance: NA
CDR3aa: CASSEAGAGYNEQFF
CDR3nt: TGTGCCAGCAGTGAAGCGGGAGCGGGCTACAATGAGCAGTTCTTC

d_gene: TRBD1
v_gene: TRBV13
j_gene: TRBJ1-4
abundance: NA
CDR3aa: CASSLGWTGEGEKLFF
CDR3nt: TGTGCCAGCAGCTTAGGATGGACAGGGGAGGGAGAAAAACTGTTTTTT

d_gene: TRBD1
v_gene: TRBV28
j_gene: TRBJ2-5
abundance: NA
CDR3aa: CASSSGQLQETQYF
CDR3nt: TGTGCCAGCAGTTCGGGACAGCTCCAAGAGACCCAGTACTTC

d_gene: TRBD1
v_gene: TRBV15
j_gene: TRBJ1-6
abundance: NA
CDR3aa: CATSRASGGQSRSPLHF
CDR3nt: TGTGCCACCAGCAGAGCATCCGGGGGACAGTCGAGATCACCCCTCCACTTT

d_gene: TRBD1
v_gene: TRBV27
j_gene: TRBJ2-2
abundance: NA
CDR3aa: CASSTRQGFAGELFF
CDR3nt: TGTGCCAGCAGTACCAGACAGGGATTCGCCGGGGAGCTGTTTTTT

d_gene: NA
v_gene: TRBV5-1
j_gene: TRBJ2-7
abundance: NA
CDR3aa: CASTGTSSYEQYF
CDR3nt: TGCGCCAGCACCGGGACAAGCTCCTACGAGCAGTACTTC

d_gene: NA
v_gene: TRBV19
j_gene: TRBJ2-3
abundance: NA
CDR3aa: CASTRGGKRTDTQYF
CDR3nt: TGTGCCAGTACTAGGGGCGGGAAACGCACAGATACGCAGTATTTT

d_gene: NA
v_gene: TRBV19
j_gene: TRBJ2-1
abundance: NA
CDR3aa: CASSIGGGKNEQFF
CDR3nt: TGTGCCAGTAGTATAGGTGGCGGGAAAAATGAGCAGTTCTTC